The source of this T cell receptor (beta chain) is a study of T cell responses to AZD1222 COVID-19 vaccine. Findings and limits, study-wide: After the peak T cell response, and only then, were repertoires sampled.

Losses at the gene ends were 8 bases for V and 7 bases for J; bases not matched to a gene: 12. Germline V gene sequence: CDR1 MNHEY, CDR2 SVGAGI. This CDR3 comprises 15 residues. Assay: immunoSEQ multiplex PCR; the TCRdb copy retains only in-frame clones and omits some. The sample shows over 100,000 clones, 70% to 90% of them seen only once. To note about this clone: Its antigen is unknown.

The source was peripheral blood, collected on day 0 of AZD1222 vaccination. This sequence originates from an adult in good health. The rearrangement uses TRBV6-5 and TRBJ1-4; 8 bases agree with TRBD1. CDR3 coding DNA: TGTGCCAGCGACCATCGGACAGGGCGCGGTGAAAAACTGTTTTTT. Encoded protein: CASDHRTGRGEKLFF.